The source of this T cell receptor beta chain is a study of blood T cells in healthy people across ages. Regarding the study as a whole: A roughly linear age-dependent decrease characterized TCR beta diversity per million T cells. Without sorted subsets, naive and antigen-experienced compartments could not be conclusively compared.

Each sample yielded at least 6 micrograms of PBMC total RNA. Through a sample-barcoded 5' primer and a J-beta primer mix, a second PCR was run for 7 to 11 cycles. A template-switch adaptor with 12 random nucleotides tagged each cDNA molecule. TCRdb called the 5' RACE reads again in MiXCR, with one record for every CDR3 protein. This sample has over 600,000 distinct CDR3 sequences; more than 50% occur once, and the top ten carry roughly 25%. CDR3 length equals 16 residues. From germline, CDR1 is LGHDT and CDR2 YNNKEL (reference sequence). V lost 4 bases to trimming and J lost 4 bases, with 19 bases between them. A note on this clonotype: Its antigen is unidentified.

The sequence was obtained from a man aged 40-49 years in good health. The material sequenced was blood. J is TRBJ1-2 and V is TRBV3-1; unclear D gene. The CDR3 protein is CASSPAPATASYGYTF. The DNA of the CDR3 is TGTGCCAGCAGCCCGGCCCCTGCAACAGCCTCCTATGGCTACACCTTC.